Presented here are 4 T cell receptor beta chains from one specimen sequenced in a study of shared clonotypes between healthy human individuals. The protocol was immunoSEQ multiplex PCR, while the TCRdb copy is restricted to in-frame clones and leaves out a portion. This table has around 2.3 million clones, roughly 95% appearing once. Sequences were obtained from naive CD4+ T cells sorted from blood. Noted subset: CD45RA+ positively selected. These receptors all come from a man younger than 35 in good health.

Remarks on this clone: Other DNA variants within this sample encode the same CDR3. This rearrangement joins TRBV7-2 to TRBJ1-5; D call uncertain. Germline CDR1 is SGHTA and CDR2 is FQGNSA. Trimming shortened V by 2 bases and J by 2 bases, and 10 bases separated the two germline ends. The CDR3 covers 15 residues. CDR3 sequence reads: CASSLSWVGNQPQHF. CDR3 DNA: TGTGCCAGCAGCTTAAGCTGGGTAGGCAATCAGCCCCAGCATTTT.

This clone has just a few counts. This sequence joins TRBV20-1 and TRBJ2-1; a possible D gene is TRBD1 (6 bases). V lost 4 bases and J 8 bases, leaving 6 bases between the germline ends. The CDR3 consists of 10 residues. Per the germline V gene, CDR1 is DFQATT and CDR2 is SNEGSKA (reference sequence). CDR3 sequence: CSATGDEQFF. The CDR3 DNA sequence: TGCAGTGCTACAGGGGATGAGCAGTTCTTC.

CDR3 DNA sequence: TGTGCCTGGAGAGCCAGGGGGCGATCAACTAATGAAAAACTGTTTTTT. Translating it yields CAWRARGRSTNEKLFF. The rearrangement uses TRBV30 and TRBJ1-4; 8 bases are shared with TRBD1. V lost 3 bases and J lost 0; bases outside the gene matches: 6. Germline CDR1 reads GTSNPN; CDR2 reads SVGIG (reference sequence). This CDR3 comprises 16 residues.

Comments on this clone: This same CDR3 is encoded by further DNA sequences in the sample. This chain links TRBV7-9 with TRBJ1-1; 11 bases map to TRBD1. V shed 1 base and J 4 bases; nucleotides not matched to a gene: 2. Germline loops: CDR1 SEHNR, CDR2 FQNEAQ (reference sequence). This CDR3 has 15 residues. DNA for the CDR3: TGTGCCAGCAGCTTAGTGGGGACAGGGGGCACTGAAGCTTTCTTT. Its translation: CASSLVGTGGTEAFF.